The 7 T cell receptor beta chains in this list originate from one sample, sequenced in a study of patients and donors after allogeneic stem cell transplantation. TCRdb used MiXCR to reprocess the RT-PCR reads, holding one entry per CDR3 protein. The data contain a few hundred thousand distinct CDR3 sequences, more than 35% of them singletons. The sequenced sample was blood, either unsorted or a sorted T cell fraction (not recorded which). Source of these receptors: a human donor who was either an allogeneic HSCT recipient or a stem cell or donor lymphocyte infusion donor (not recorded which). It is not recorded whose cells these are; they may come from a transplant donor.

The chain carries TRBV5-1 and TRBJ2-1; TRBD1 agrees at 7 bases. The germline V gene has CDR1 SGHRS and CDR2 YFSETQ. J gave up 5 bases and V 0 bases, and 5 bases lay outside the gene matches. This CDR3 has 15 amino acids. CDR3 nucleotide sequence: TGCGCCAGCAGCTTGGGGGACAGTTTACACAATGAGCAGTTCTTC. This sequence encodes CASSLGDSLHNEQFF.

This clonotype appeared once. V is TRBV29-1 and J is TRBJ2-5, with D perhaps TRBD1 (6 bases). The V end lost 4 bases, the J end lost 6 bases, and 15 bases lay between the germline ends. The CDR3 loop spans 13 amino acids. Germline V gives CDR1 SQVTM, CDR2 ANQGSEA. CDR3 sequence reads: CSVGQGLRQTQYF. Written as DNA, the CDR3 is TGCAGCGTTGGTCAGGGGCTTCGTCAGACCCAGTACTTC.

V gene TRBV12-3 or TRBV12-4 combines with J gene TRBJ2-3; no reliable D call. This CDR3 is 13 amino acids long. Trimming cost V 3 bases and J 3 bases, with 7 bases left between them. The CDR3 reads CASSFLVTDTQYF. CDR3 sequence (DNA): TGTGCCAGCAGTTTCTTAGTAACAGATACGCAGTATTTT.

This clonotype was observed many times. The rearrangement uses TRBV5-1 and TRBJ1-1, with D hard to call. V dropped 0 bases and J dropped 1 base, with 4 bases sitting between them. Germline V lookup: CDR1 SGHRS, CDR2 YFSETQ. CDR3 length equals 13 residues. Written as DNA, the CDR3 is TGCGCCAGCAGCTTGGATTGGAACACTGAAGCTTTCTTT. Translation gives CASSLDWNTEAFF.

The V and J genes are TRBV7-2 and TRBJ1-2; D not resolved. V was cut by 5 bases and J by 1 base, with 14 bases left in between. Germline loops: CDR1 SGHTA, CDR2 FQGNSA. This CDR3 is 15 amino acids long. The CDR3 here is CASSGSPGYNYGYTF. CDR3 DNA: TGTGCCAGCAGCGGAAGTCCAGGTTATAACTATGGCTACACCTTC. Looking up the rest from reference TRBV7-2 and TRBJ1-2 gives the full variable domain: GAGVSQSPSNKVTEKGKDVELRCDPISGHTALYWYRQSLGQGLEFLIYFQGNSAPDKSGLPSDRFSAERTGGSVSTLTIQRTQQEDSAVYLCASSGSPGYNYGYTFGSGTRLTVV.

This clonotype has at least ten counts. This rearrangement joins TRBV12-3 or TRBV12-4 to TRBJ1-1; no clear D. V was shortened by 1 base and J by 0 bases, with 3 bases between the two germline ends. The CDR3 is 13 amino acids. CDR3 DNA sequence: TGTGCCAGCAGTTTAGTAGTGAACACTGAAGCTTTCTTT. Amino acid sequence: CASSLVVNTEAFF.

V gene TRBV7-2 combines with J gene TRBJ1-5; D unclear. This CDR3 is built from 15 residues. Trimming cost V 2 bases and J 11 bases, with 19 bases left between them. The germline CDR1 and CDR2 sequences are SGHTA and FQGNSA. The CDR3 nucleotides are TGTGCCAGCAGCTTACCGGGCCGTGTTCCGTCAGCCCAGCATTTT. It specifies CASSLPGRVPSAQHF.